The clone carrying this T cell receptor beta chain was found a few times. Germline lookup yields CDR1 MDHEN and CDR2 SYDVKM. The ends were cut back, 6 bases at V and 3 bases at J, with 9 bases in the middle. CDR3 length: 13 residues. The data are from a study of T cells in Graves' hyperthyroidism and ophthalmopathy. Regions amplified from RNA transcripts were the TCR beta CDR3 regions. Researchers ran a first-round RT-PCR on the TCR CDR3 using the HTBI primer set. TCRdb reprocessed the multiplex PCR reads with MiXCR, giving one entry per CDR3 protein. In the table there are hundreds of thousands of distinct CDR3 sequences, more than 20% of which are singletons. With duration under 3 months, ophthalmopathy was active: Clinical Activity Score at least 3, NOSPECS at least 4.

V usage is TRBV28 and J usage is TRBJ1-3; D gene uncertain. The sequenced sample was blood. The clonotype was recovered from a woman in her thirties or forties with Graves' ophthalmopathy. The CDR3 nucleotides are TGTGCCAGCAGGGCTTTTGGTGGAAACACCATATATTTT. It yields the protein CASRAFGGNTIYF.